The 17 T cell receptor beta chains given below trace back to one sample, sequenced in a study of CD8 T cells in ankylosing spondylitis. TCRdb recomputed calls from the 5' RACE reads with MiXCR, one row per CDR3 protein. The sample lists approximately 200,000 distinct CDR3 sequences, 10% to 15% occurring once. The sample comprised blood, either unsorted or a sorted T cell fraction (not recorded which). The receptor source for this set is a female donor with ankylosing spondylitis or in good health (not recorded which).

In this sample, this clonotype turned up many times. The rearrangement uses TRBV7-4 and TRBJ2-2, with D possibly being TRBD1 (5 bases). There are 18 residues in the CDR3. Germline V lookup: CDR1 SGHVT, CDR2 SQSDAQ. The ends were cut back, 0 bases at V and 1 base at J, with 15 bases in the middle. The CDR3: CASSLAGLDGWNTGELFF. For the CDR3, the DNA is TGTGCCAGCAGCTTAGCGGGGCTGGACGGTTGGAACACCGGGGAGCTGTTTTTT.

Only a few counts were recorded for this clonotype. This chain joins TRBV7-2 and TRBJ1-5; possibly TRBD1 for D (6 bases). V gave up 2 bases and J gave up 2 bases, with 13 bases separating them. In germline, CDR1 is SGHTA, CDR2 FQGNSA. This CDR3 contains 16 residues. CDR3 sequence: CASSLIGGRGNQPQHF. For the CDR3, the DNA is TGTGCCAGCAGCTTAATAGGGGGACGAGGCAATCAGCCCCAGCATTTT.

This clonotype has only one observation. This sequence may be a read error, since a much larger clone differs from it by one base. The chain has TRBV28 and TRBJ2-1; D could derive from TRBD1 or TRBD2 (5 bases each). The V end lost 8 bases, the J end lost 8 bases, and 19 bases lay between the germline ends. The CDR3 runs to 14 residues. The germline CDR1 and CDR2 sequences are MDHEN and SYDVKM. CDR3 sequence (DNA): TGTGCCAGCCAACCGGGGCCAGTATTGGATGAGCAGTTCTTC. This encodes CASQPGPVLDEQFF. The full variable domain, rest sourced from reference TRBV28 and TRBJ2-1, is DVKVTQSSRYLVKRTGEKVFLECVQDMDHENMFWYRQDPGLGLRLIYFSYDVKMKEKGDIPEGYSVSREKKERFSLILESASTNQTSMYLCASQPGPVLDEQFFGPGTRLTVL.

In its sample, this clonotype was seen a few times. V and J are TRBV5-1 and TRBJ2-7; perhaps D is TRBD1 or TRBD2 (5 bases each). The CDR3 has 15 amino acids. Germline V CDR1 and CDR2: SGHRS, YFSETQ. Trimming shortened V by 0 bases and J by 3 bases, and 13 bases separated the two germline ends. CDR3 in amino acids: CASSLEWGSLYEQYF. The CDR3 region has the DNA TGCGCCAGCAGCTTGGAATGGGGGAGTCTCTACGAGCAGTACTTC.

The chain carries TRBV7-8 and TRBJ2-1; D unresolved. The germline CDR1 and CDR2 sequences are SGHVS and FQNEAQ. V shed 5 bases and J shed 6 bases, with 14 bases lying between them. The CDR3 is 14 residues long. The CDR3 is CASSTRPVGNEQFF. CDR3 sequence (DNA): TGTGCCAGCAGCACCCGACCCGTCGGCAATGAGCAGTTCTTC.

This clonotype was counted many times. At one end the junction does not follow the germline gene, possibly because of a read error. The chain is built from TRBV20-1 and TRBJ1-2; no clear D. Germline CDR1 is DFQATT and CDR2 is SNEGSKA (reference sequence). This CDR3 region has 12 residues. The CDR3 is CSARAVGGAYTF. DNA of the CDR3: TGCAGTGCAAGAGCCGTCGGAGGAGCCTACACCTTC.

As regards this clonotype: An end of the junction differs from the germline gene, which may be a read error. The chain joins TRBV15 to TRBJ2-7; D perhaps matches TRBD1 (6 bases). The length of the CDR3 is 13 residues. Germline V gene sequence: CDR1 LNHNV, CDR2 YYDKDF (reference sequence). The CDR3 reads CATSRQAAYEQYF. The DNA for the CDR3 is TGTGCCACTAGCAGACAGGCCGCCTACGAGCAGTACTTC.

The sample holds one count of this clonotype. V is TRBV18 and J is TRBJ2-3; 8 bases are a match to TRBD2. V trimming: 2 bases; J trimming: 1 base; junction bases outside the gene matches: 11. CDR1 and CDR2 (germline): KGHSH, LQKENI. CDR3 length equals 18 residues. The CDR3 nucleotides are TGTGCCAGCTCACCAAGCCAGCGGGAGCGGCTTCGCACAGATACGCAGTATTTT. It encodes CASSPSQRERLRTDTQYF.

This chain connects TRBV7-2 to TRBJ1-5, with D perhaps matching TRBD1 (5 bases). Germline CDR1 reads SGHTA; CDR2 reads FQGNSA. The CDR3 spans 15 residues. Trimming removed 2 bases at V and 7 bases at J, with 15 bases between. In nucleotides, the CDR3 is TGTGCCAGCAGCTTATGGGACGGCAGCGGGCAGCCCCAGCATTTT. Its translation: CASSLWDGSGQPQHF.

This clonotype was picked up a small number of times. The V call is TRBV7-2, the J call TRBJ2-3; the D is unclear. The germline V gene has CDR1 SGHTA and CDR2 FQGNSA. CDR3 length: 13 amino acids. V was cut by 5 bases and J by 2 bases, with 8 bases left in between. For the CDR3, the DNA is TGTGCCAGCAGCCCGTTCCACACAGATACGCAGTATTTT. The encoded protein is CASSPFHTDTQYF.

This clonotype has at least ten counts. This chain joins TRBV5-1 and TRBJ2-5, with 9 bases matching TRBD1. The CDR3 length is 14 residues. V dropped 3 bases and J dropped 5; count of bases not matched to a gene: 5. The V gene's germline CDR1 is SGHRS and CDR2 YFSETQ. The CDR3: CASSSTGTGETQYF. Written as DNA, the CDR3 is TGCGCCAGCAGCTCTACCGGGACAGGGGAGACCCAGTACTTC.

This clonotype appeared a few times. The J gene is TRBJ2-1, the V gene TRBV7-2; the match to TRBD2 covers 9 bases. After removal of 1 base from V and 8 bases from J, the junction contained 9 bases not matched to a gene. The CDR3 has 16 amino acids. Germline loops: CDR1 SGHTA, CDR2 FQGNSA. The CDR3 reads CASSLGGSGRLDEQFF. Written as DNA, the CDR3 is TGTGCCAGCAGCTTAGGGGGTAGCGGGAGACTCGATGAGCAGTTCTTC.

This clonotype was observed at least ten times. CDR3 in amino acids: CASSLEGRQYGYTF. The DNA for the CDR3 is TGCGCCAGCAGCTTGGAGGGACGGCAGTATGGCTACACCTTC. The V gene is TRBV5-1, the J gene TRBJ1-2; possible D gene TRBD1, 5 bases. Germline values: CDR1 SGHRS, CDR2 YFSETQ. CDR3 length: 14 amino acids. V lost 0 bases and J 5 bases, leaving 11 bases between the germline ends. The variable domain in full, completed from reference TRBV5-1 and TRBJ1-2, reads KAGVTQTPRYLIKTRGQQVTLSCSPISGHRSVSWYQQTPGQGLQFLFEYFSETQRNKGNFPGRFSGRQFSNSRSEMNVSTLELGDSALYLCASSLEGRQYGYTFGSGTRLTVV.

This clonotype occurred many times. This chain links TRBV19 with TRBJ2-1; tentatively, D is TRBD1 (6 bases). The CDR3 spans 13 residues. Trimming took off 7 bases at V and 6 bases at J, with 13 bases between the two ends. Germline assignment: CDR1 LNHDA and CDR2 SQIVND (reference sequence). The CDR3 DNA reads TGTGCCAGTACCAAGGACAGTCTCAATGAGCAGTTCTTC. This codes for CASTKDSLNEQFF.

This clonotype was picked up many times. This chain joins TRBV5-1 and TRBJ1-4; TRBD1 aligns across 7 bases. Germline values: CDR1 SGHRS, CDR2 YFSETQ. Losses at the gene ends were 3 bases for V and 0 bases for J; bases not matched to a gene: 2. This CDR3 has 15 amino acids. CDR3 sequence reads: CASSSTGATNEKLFF. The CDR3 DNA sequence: TGCGCCAGCAGCTCAACAGGGGCAACTAATGAAAAACTGTTTTTT.

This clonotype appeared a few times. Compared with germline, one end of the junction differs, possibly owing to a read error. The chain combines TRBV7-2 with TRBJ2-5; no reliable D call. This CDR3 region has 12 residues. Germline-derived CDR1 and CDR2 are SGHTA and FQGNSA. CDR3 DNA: TGTGCCAGCAGCCTGCCATTGAAGACCCAGTGCTTC. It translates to CASSLPLKTQCF.

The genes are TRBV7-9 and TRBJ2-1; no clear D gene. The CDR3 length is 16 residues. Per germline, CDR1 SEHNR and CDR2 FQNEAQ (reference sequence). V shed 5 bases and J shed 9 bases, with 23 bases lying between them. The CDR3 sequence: CASSPIIGEGQVEQFF. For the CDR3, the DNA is TGTGCCAGCAGCCCAATCATAGGAGAAGGGCAAGTTGAGCAGTTCTTC. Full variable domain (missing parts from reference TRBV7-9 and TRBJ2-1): DTGVSQNPRHKITKRGQNVTFRCDPISEHNRLYWYRQTLGQGPEFLTYFQNEAQLEKSRLLSDRFSAERPKGSFSTLEIQRTEQGDSAMYLCASSPIIGEGQVEQFFGPGTRLTVL.